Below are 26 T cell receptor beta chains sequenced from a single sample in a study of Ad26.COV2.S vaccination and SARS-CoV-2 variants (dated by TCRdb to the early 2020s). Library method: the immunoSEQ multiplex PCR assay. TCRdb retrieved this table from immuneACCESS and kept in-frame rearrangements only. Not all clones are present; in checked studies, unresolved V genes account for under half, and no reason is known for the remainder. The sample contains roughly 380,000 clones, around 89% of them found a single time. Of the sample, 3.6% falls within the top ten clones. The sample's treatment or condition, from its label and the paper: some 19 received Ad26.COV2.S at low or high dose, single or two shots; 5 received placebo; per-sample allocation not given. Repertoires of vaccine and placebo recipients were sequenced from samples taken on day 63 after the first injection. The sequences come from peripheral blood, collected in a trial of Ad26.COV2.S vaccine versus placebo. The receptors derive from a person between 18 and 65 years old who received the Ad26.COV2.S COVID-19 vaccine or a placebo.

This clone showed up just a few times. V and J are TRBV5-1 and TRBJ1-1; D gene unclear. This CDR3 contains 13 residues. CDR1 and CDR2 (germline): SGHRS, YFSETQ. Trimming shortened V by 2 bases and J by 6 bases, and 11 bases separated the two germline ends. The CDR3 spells CASSLSMGPEAFF. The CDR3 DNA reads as TGCGCCAGCAGCTTAAGCATGGGCCCTGAAGCTTTCTTT. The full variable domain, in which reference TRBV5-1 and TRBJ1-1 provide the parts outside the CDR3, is KAGVTQTPRYLIKTRGQQVTLSCSPISGHRSVSWYQQTPGQGLQFLFEYFSETQRNKGNFPGRFSGRQFSNSRSEMNVSTLELGDSALYLCASSLSMGPEAFFGQGTRLTVV.

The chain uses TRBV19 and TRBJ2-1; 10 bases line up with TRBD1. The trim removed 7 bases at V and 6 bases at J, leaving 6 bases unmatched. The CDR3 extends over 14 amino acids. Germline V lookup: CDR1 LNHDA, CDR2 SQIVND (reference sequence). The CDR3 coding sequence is TGTGCCAGTACCTCGGGGACAGGGGCCAATGAGCAGTTCTTC. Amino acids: CASTSGTGANEQFF.

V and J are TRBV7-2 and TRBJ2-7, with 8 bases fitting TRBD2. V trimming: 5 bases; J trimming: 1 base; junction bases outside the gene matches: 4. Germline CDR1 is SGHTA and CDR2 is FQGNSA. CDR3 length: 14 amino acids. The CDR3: CASSPSSGSYEQYF. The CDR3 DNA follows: TGTGCCAGCAGCCCATCTAGCGGGTCCTACGAGCAGTACTTC. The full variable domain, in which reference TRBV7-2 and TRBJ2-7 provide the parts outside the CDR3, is GAGVSQSPSNKVTEKGKDVELRCDPISGHTALYWYRQSLGQGLEFLIYFQGNSAPDKSGLPSDRFSAERTGGSVSTLTIQRTQQEDSAVYLCASSPSSGSYEQYFGPGTRLTVT.

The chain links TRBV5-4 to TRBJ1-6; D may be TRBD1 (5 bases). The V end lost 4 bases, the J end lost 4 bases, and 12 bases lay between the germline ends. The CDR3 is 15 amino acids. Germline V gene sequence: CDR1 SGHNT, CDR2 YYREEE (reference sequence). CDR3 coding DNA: TGTGCCAGCAGCCCAGAGGGGCCATATAATTCACCCCTCCACTTT. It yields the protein CASSPEGPYNSPLHF.

The CDR3 protein is CASSVESGSLSGYTF. In DNA, the CDR3 is TGTGCCAGCAGCGTAGAATCAGGGAGTTTGTCTGGCTACACCTTC. The chain uses TRBV9 and TRBJ1-2; D perhaps matches TRBD1 (5 bases). CDR3 length: 15 amino acids. With 0 bases removed from V and 7 bases from J, the gap between germline ends came to 16 bases. CDR1 and CDR2 from the germline V gene are SGDLS and YYNGEE.

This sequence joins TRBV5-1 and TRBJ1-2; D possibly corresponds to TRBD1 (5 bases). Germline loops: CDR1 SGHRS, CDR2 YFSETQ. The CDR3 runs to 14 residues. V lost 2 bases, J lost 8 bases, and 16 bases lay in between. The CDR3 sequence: CASSLPGTEFGYTF. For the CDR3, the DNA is TGCGCCAGCAGCTTACCCGGGACGGAGTTCGGCTACACCTTC.

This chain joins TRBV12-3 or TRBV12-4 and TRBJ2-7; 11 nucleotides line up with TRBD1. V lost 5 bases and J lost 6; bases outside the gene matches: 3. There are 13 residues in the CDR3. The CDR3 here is CASSPGTGGEQYF. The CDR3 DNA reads TGTGCCAGCAGTCCCGGGACAGGGGGCGAGCAGTACTTC.

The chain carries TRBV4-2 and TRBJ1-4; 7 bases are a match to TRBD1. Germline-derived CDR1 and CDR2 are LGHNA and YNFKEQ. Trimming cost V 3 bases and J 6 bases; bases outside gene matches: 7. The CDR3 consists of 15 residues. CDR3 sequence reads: CASSQGDSAYEKLFF. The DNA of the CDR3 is TGTGCCAGCAGCCAGGGGGACAGCGCCTATGAAAAACTGTTTTTT.

CDR3 amino acids: CASSRGTSGGAVNEQFF. In DNA form, the CDR3 reads TGCGCCAGCAGCCGAGGGACTAGCGGGGGGGCGGTCAATGAGCAGTTCTTC. V is TRBV4-1 and J is TRBJ2-1; 16 nucleotides agree with TRBD2. Germline V gene sequence: CDR1 MGHRA, CDR2 YSYEKL. Trimming took 4 bases from V and 6 from J; bases not matched to a gene: 6. CDR3 size: 17 residues.

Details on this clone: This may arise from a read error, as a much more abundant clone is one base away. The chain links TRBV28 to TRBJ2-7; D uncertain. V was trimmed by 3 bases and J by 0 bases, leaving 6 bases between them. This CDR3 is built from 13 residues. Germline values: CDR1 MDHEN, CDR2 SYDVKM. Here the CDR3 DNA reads TGTGCCAGCAGTTTTGGGAACTCCTACGAGCAGTACTTC. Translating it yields CASSFGNSYEQYF. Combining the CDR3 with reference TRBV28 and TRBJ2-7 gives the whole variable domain DVKVTQSSRYLVKRTGEKVFLECVQDMDHENMFWYRQDPGLGLRLIYFSYDVKMKEKGDIPEGYSVSREKKERFSLILESASTNQTSMYLCASSFGNSYEQYFGPGTRLTVT.

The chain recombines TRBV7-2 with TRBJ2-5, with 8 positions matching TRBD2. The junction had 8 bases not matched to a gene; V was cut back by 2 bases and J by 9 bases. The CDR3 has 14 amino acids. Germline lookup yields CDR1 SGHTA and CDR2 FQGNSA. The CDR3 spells CASSLSRGDVAQYF. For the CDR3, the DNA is TGTGCCAGCAGCTTATCGCGGGGGGACGTCGCCCAGTACTTC.

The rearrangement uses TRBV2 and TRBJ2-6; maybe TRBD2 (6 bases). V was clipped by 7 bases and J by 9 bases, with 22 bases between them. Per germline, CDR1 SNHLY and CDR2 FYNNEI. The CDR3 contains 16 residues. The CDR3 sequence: CASKGPGTQLFNVLTF. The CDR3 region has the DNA TGTGCCAGCAAGGGCCCCGGGACTCAGCTCTTCAACGTCCTGACTTTC.

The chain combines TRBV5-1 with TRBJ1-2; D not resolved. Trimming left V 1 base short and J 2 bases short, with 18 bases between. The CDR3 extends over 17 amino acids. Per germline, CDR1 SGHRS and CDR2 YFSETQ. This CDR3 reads CASSLRSAGPPNYGYTF. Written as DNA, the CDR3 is TGCGCCAGCAGCTTGAGAAGCGCAGGTCCACCGAACTATGGCTACACCTTC. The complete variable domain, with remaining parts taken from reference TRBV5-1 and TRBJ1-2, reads KAGVTQTPRYLIKTRGQQVTLSCSPISGHRSVSWYQQTPGQGLQFLFEYFSETQRNKGNFPGRFSGRQFSNSRSEMNVSTLELGDSALYLCASSLRSAGPPNYGYTFGSGTRLTVV.

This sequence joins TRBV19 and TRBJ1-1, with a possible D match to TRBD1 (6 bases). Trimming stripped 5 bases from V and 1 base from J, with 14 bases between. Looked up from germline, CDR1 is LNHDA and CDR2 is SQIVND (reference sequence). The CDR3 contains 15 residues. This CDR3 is CASSFQTGGNTEAFF. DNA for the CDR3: TGTGCCAGTAGTTTCCAGACAGGCGGGAACACTGAAGCTTTCTTT.

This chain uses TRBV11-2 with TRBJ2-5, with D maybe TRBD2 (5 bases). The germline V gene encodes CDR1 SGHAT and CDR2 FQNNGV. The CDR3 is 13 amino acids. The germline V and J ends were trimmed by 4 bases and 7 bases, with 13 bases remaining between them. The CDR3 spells CASSSSPGGTQYF. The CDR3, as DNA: TGTGCCAGCAGCTCATCCCCCGGAGGGACCCAGTACTTC.

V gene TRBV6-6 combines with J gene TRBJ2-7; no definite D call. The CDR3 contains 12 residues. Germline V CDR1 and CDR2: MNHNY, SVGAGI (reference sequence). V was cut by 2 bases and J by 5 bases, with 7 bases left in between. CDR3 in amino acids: CASSYGLHEQYF. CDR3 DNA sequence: TGTGCCAGCAGTTACGGGTTGCACGAGCAGTACTTC.

CDR3 bases: TGTGCCAGTAACGGACCGTCCCTAGCGGGGGGCCCCTTAGATACGCAGTATTTT. Its translation: CASNGPSLAGGPLDTQYF. This chain links TRBV19 with TRBJ2-3; 11 positions match TRBD2. J gave up 5 bases and V 7 bases, and 17 bases lay outside the gene matches. CDR1 is LNHDA and CDR2 is SQIVND in the germline V gene (reference sequence). This CDR3 is built from 18 residues.

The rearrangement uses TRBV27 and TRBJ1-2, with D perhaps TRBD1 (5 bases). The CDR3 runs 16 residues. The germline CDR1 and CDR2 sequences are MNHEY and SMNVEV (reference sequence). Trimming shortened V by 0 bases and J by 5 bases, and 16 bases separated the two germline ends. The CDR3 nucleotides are TGTGCCAGCAGTTTATCAGCGGGGGGGGAGTTTTATGGCTACACCTTC. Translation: CASSLSAGGEFYGYTF.

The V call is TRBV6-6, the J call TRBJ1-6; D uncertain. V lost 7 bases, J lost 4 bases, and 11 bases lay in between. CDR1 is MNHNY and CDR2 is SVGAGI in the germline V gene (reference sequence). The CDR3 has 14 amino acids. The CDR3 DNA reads TGTGCCAGCACCCCGATGGGATATAATTCACCCCTCCACTTT. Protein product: CASTPMGYNSPLHF.

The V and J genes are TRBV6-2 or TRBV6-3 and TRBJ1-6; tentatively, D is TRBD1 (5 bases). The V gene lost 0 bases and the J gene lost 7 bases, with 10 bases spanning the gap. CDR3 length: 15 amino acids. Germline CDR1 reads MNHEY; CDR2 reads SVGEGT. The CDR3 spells CASSYSIGANSPLHF. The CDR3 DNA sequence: TGTGCCAGCAGTTACTCGATAGGGGCAAATTCACCCCTCCACTTT.

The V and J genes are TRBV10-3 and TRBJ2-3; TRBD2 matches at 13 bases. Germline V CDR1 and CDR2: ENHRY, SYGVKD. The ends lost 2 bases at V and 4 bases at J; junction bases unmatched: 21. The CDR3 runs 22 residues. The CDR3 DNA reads TGTGCCATCAGTGAGCCCCCCTTTACTAGCGGGGGGGCCAATCAGTCCCCAGATACGCAGTATTTT. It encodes CAISEPPFTSGGANQSPDTQYF.

DNA of the CDR3: TGCGCCAGCAGCCAAGGTGTCAGCAATCAGCCCCAGCATTTT. Protein: CASSQGVSNQPQHF. This chain uses TRBV4-3 with TRBJ1-5; D gene unclear. The CDR3 extends over 14 amino acids. The germline CDR1 and CDR2 sequences are LGHNA and YSLEER. V was shortened by 1 base and J by 1 base, with 5 bases between the two germline ends.

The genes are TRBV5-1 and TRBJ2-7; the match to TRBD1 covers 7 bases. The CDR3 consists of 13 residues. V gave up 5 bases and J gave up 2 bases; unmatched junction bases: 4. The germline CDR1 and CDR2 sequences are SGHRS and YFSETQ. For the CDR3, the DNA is TGCGCCAGCAGTACCGGGACAGCCTACGAGCAGTACTTC. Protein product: CASSTGTAYEQYF.

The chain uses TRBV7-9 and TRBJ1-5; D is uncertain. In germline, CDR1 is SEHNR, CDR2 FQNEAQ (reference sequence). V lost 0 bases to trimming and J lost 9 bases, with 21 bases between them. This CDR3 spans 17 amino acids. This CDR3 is CASSLAFLGGDYPPQHF. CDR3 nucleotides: TGTGCCAGCAGCTTAGCGTTTTTAGGAGGAGATTATCCGCCCCAGCATTTT.

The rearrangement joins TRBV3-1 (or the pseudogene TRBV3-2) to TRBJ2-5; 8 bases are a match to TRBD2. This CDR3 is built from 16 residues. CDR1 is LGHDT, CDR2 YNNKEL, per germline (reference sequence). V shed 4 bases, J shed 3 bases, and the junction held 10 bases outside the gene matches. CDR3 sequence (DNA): TGTGCCAGCAGCCTCCGAGTAGCGGGGAGTGAAGAGACCCAGTACTTC. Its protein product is CASSLRVAGSEETQYF.

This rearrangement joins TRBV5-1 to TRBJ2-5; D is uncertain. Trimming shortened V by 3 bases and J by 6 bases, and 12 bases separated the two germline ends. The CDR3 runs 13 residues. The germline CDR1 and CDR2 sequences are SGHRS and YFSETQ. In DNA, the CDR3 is TGCGCCAGCAGCTCACCTGGCTCGCAGACCCAGTACTTC. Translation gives CASSSPGSQTQYF.